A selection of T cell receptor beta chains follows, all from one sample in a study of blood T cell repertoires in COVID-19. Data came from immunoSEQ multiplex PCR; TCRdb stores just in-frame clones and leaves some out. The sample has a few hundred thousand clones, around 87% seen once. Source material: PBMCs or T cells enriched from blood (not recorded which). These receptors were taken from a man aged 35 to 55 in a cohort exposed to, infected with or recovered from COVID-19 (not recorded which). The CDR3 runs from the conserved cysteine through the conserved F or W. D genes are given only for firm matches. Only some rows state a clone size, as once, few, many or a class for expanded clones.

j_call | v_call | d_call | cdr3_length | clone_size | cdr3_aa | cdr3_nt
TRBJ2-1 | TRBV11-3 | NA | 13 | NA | CASSLALYNEQFF | TGTGCCAGCAGCTTAGCCCTGTACAATGAGCAGTTCTTC
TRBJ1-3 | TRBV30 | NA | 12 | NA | CALGGSGNTIYF | TGTGCCTTAGGGGGTTCTGGAAACACCATATATTTT
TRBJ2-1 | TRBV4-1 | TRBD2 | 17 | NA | CASSQEGGTSGHNEQFF | TGCGCCAGCAGCCAAGAGGGGGGGACTAGCGGACACAATGAGCAGTTCTTC
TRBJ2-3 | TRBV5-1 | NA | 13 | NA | CASSFGSTDTQYF | TGCGCCAGCAGCTTCGGTTCCACAGATACGCAGTATTTT
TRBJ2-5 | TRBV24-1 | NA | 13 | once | CATSEGARETQYF | TGTGCCACCAGTGAAGGGGCTAGGGAGACCCAGTACTTC
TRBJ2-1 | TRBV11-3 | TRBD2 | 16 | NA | CASSPQGAGGLNEQFF | TGTGCCAGCAGCCCGCAAGGGGCGGGAGGACTCAATGAGCAGTTCTTC
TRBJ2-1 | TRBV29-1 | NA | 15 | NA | CSVVLEGRLYNEQFF | TGCAGCGTTGTGTTGGAGGGAAGGTTGTACAATGAGCAGTTCTTC
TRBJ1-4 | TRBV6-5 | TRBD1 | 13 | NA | CASRDREPEKLFF | TGTGCCAGCAGAGACAGGGAACCTGAAAAACTGTTTTTT
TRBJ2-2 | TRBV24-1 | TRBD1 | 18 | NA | CATSDSDTGTENTGELFF | TGTGCCACCAGTGATTCCGACACCGGGACAGAGAACACCGGGGAGCTGTTTTTT
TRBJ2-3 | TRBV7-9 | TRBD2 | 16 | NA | CASSTRLAGGPDTQYF | TGTGCCAGCAGCACCCGACTAGCGGGAGGGCCAGATACGCAGTATTTT
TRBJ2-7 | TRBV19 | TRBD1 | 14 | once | CASRLGTGQGEQYF | TGTGCCAGTAGGTTAGGAACGGGACAGGGCGAGCAGTACTTC
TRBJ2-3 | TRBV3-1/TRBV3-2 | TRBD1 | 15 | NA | CASSPLTGGADTQYF | TGTGCCAGCAGCCCCTTAACAGGGGGCGCGGATACGCAGTATTTT
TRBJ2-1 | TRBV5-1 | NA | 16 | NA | CASSLGPSLSYNEQFF | TGCGCCAGCAGCTTGGGCCCTAGCCTTTCCTACAATGAGCAGTTCTTC
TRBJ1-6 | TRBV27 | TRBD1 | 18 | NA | CASSLSVTGGGRNSPLHF | TGTGCCAGCAGTTTATCGGTGACAGGGGGCGGACGGAATTCACCCCTCCACTTT
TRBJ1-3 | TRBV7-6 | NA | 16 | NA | CASSLGASLAGNTIYF | TGTGCCAGCAGCTTAGGGGCCAGTTTGGCTGGAAACACCATATATTTT
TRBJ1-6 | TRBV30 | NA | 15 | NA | CAWSARGRNNSPLHF | TGTGCCTGGAGTGCGCGGGGGCGCAATAATTCACCCCTCCACTTT
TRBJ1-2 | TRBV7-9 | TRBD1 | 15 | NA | CASSRSGTENYGYTF | TGTGCCAGCAGCCGCTCCGGGACAGAAAACTATGGCTACACCTTC
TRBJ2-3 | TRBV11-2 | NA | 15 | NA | CASSLEGHSTDTQYF | TGTGCCAGCAGCTTAGAGGGACACAGCACAGATACGCAGTATTTT
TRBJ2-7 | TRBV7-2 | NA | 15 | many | CASSTGPSASYEQYF | TGTGCCAGCAGCACGGGGCCTAGCGCCTCCTACGAGCAGTACTTC
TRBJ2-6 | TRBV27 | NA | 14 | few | CASSLTAGANVLTF | TGTGCCAGCAGTTTAACGGCTGGGGCCAACGTCCTGACTTTC
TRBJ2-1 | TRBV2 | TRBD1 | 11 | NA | CATGTGDERFF | TGTGCCACCGGGACAGGGGATGAACGGTTCTTC
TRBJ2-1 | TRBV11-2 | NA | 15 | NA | CASSLGWGTYNEQFF | TGTGCCAGCAGCTTAGGGTGGGGCACCTACAATGAGCAGTTCTTC
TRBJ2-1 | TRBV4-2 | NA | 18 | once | CASSQDGSGRPPFNEQFF | TGTGCCAGCAGCCAAGATGGGAGCGGGCGACCTCCTTTTAATGAGCAGTTCTTC
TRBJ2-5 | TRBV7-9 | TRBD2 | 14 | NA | CASSPSAGLETQYF | TGTGCCAGCAGCCCATCAGCGGGACTGGAGACCCAGTACTTC
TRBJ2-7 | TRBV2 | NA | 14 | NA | CASSYREGSYEQYF | TGTGCCAGCAGCTACAGGGAAGGGTCCTACGAGCAGTACTTC
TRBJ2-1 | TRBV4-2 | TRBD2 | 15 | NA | CASSQPGTSGNEQFF | TGTGCCAGCAGCCAGCCGGGGACTAGCGGCAATGAGCAGTTCTTC
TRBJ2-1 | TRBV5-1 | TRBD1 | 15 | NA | CASSLGDRAYNEQFF | TGCGCCAGCAGCTTGGGGGACAGGGCCTACAATGAGCAGTTCTTC
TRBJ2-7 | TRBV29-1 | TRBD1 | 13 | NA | CSVGGQGLYEQYF | TGCAGCGTTGGGGGACAGGGTCTTTACGAGCAGTACTTC
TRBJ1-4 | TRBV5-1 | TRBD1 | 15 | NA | CASKTGGALGEKLFF | TGCGCCAGCAAGACAGGGGGCGCTTTGGGCGAAAAACTGTTTTTT
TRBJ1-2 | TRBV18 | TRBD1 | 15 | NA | CASSPPGTGGSGYTF | TGTGCCAGCTCACCACCCGGGACAGGGGGCTCTGGCTACACCTTC
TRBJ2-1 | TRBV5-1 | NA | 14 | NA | CASNSGSSYNEQFF | TGCGCCAGCAACAGCGGTAGCTCCTACAATGAGCAGTTCTTC
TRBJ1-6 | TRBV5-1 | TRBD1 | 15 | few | CASSLGGQNNSPLHF | TGCGCCAGCAGCTTGGGGGGACAGAATAATTCACCCCTCCACTTT
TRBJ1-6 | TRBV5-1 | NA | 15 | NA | CASSLVPLGNSPLHF | TGCGCCAGCAGCTTGGTACCTCTCGGGAATTCACCCCTCCACTTT
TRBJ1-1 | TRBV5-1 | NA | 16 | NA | CASSLEWPSMNTEAFF | TGCGCCAGCAGCTTGGAGTGGCCATCGATGAACACTGAAGCTTTCTTT
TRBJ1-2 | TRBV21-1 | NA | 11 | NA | CAKGNRNGYTF | TGTGCCAAAGGGAACAGGAATGGCTACACCTTC
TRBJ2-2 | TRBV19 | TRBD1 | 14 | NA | CASSQGAYTGELFF | TGTGCCAGTAGTCAGGGGGCCTACACCGGGGAGCTGTTTTTT
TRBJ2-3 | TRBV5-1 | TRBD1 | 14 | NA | CASSLEAGGDTQYF | TGCGCCAGCAGCTTGGAAGCAGGGGGAGATACGCAGTATTTT
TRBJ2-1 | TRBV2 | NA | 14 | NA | CASSELASYNEQFF | TGTGCCAGCAGTGAATTGGCCTCCTACAATGAGCAGTTCTTC
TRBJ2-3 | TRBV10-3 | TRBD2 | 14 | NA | CAIRGLGSTDTQYF | TGTGCCATCAGGGGACTAGGGAGCACAGATACGCAGTATTTT
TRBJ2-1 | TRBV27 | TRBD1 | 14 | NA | CASSIRTGNNEQFF | TGTGCCAGCAGTATAAGGACAGGTAACAATGAGCAGTTCTTC
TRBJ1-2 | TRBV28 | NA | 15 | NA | CASSLTAAGHYGYTF | TGTGCCAGCAGTTTAACGGCGGCGGGCCACTATGGCTACACCTTC
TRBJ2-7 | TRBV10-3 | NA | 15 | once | CAIKGSGSNSYEQYF | TGTGCCATCAAAGGGTCAGGGTCAAACTCCTACGAGCAGTACTTC
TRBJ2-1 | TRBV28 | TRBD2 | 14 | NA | CASSLASGNHEQFF | TGTGCCAGCAGTTTGGCTAGCGGGAACCATGAGCAGTTCTTC
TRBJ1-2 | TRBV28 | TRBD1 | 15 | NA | CASSLGQGAHYGYTF | TGTGCCAGCAGTTTAGGACAGGGGGCCCACTATGGCTACACCTTC
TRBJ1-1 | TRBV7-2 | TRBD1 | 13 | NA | CASGRQGASEAFF | TGTGCCAGCGGTAGGCAGGGGGCATCTGAAGCTTTCTTT
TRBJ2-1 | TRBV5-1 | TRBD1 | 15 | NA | CASSEGQVDYNEQFF | TGCGCCAGCAGCGAGGGACAGGTCGACTACAATGAGCAGTTCTTC
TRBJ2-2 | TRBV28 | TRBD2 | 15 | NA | CATGLAEHQAGELFF | TGTGCCACCGGACTAGCGGAGCACCAAGCGGGGGAGCTGTTTTTT
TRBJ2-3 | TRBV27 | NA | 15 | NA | CASSLQGRGTDTQYF | TGTGCCAGCAGTTTACAGGGAAGGGGCACAGATACGCAGTATTTT
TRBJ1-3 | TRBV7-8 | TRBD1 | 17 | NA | CASSSSGTGYTGNTIYF | TGTGCCAGCAGCTCGTCCGGGACAGGGTACACTGGAAACACCATATATTTT
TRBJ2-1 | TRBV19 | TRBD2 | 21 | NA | CASSIIRLAGGRSRSYNEQFF | TGTGCCAGTAGTATAATCCGGCTAGCGGGAGGCCGTTCGAGGTCCTACAATGAGCAGTTCTTC
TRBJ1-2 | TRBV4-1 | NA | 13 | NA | CASSQVQGYGYTF | TGCGCCAGCAGCCAAGTGCAGGGCTATGGCTACACCTTC
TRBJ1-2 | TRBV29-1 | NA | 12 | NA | CSVAGQSRGYTF | TGCAGCGTTGCGGGTCAGAGTAGAGGCTACACCTTC
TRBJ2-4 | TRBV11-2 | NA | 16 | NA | CASSLEWLAAKNIQYF | TGTGCCAGCAGCTTAGAGTGGCTAGCGGCCAAAAACATTCAGTACTTC
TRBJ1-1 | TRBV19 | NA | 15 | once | CASMLSYPMNTEAFF | TGTGCCAGTATGCTCTCCTACCCTATGAACACTGAAGCTTTCTTT